This T cell receptor beta chain appears in the sequencing data of a study of cytomegalovirus exposure and HLA in healthy donors. Broader study findings: Earlier analysis found most TCR beta V segments productive about 90% or about 30% of the time. A missense variant in DCLRE1C was later tied to TCR beta V- and J-gene trimming. It is likely that the observed cluster of highly shared sequence variants was a sequencing artifact.

On this clone: No antigen is known for it.

The PCR ran on 60 Vbeta and 13 Jbeta primers. This table comes from immunoSEQ multiplex PCR, and its TCRdb copy is limited to in-frame clones, with some not included. The data contain over 85,000 clones, about four fifths of them singletons. V dropped 0 bases and J dropped 5; count of bases not matched to a gene: 11. Germline CDR1 SGDLS, CDR2 YYNGEE. There are 18 residues in the CDR3. The TCR sequence derives from a middle-aged woman in good health and CMV-seronegative. The chain couples TRBV9 to TRBJ2-2, with 9 bases aligning to TRBD1. The source material was PBMCs. The DNA of the CDR3 is TGTGCCAGCAGCGTAGCGCTACAGGGGGCGGAGAATACCGGGGAGCTGTTTTTT. Its translation: CASSVALQGAENTGELFF. The whole variable domain, remainder taken from reference TRBV9 and TRBJ2-2, is DSGVTQTPKHLITATGQRVTLRCSPRSGDLSVYWYQQSLDQGLQFLIQYYNGEERAKGNILERFSAQQFPDLHSELNLSSLELGDSALYFCASSVALQGAENTGELFFGEGSRLTVL.